This T cell receptor (beta chain) was captured in a study of low-dose radiotherapy and immunotherapy resistance in tumors. At the level of the study: Cohort 1 was given 0.5 Gy fractions every 2 weeks, 6.5 Gy in total. Individuals in Cohort 2 had 1 Gy per fraction every two weeks, adding up to 13 Gy over 26 weeks. Every two weeks patients got nivolumab 240 mg flat dose, plus ipilimumab 1 mg/kg every six weeks, intravenously.

Details on this clonotype: A far bigger clonotype differs at one base, so this is likely a read error.

The time point was: after trial treatment. Treatment meaning: LDRT plus nivolumab, ipilimumab, low-dose cyclophosphamide and aspirin (RACIN trial). Every donor's regimen consisted of nivolumab, ipilimumab, aspirin, low-dose cyclophosphamide and low-dose radiotherapy. Germline V gene sequence: CDR1 KGHDR, CDR2 SFDVKD. The CDR3 consists of 15 residues. V trimming: 3 bases; J trimming: 11 bases; junction bases outside the gene matches: 14. Gene-specific TRAV and TRBV primers were used for first-strand cDNA, covering alpha and beta chains. The TCRs were subjected to amplification over around 19 PCR cycles employing a constant-region primer in conjunction with a V-primer adapter. TCRdb ran MiXCR on the reads and lists one entry per CDR3 protein. The sample carries approximately 84,000 distinct CDR3 sequences, less than 20% recorded once.

The material sequenced was PBMCs, taken after low-dose radiotherapy plus immunotherapy. The chain uses TRBV24-1 and TRBJ2-5; TRBD2 matches at 7 bases. This TCR derives from a male donor with prostate cancer. The chain's CDR3 is CATSDPGGPYNEQYF. As DNA, the CDR3 is TGTGCCACCAGTGATCCGGGAGGACCCTACAATGAGCAGTACTTC.